The rows below give T cell receptor beta chains drawn from one sample of a study of T cells after yellow fever vaccination. One entry per CDR3 protein results from TCRdb running MiXCR on the 5' RACE reads. The table records 550,000 to 750,000 distinct CDR3 sequences, 13% of them present only once. The source material was PBMCs, sampled on the day of the yellow fever booster vaccination. Source of these receptors: a man younger than 40 who received the YFV17D yellow fever vaccine. Both conserved end residues are trimmed from each CDR3.

CDR3aa	j_gene	v_gene
ASSVGTGGSLGWNEQF	TRBJ2-1	TRBV9
ATARTPTDTQY	TRBJ2-3	TRBV25-1
ASSPWGGLSYNEQF	TRBJ2-1	TRBV4-3
ATGTGGYYNEQF	TRBJ2-1	TRBV24-1
SASPNGAGNTIY	TRBJ1-3	TRBV20-1
AISESTVHEQY	TRBJ2-7	TRBV10-3
ASSYNREGYTEAF	TRBJ1-1	TRBV6-5
ASSLVAGSDYEQF	TRBJ2-1	TRBV5-1
ASSLGTQANEQF	TRBJ2-1	TRBV27
ASSWGTNEKLF	TRBJ1-4	TRBV12-3/TRBV12-4
ASSEALAGRYEQY	TRBJ2-7	TRBV6-1
ASSLGGAEQF	TRBJ2-1	TRBV12-3/TRBV12-4
ATRPQGSASNQPQH	TRBJ1-5	TRBV15
ASSFDRARVAGELF	TRBJ2-2	TRBV11-2
ASSEGQGGSEQY	TRBJ2-7	TRBV10-1
ASKAATNYGYT	TRBJ1-2	TRBV6-1
ASSNGRVEQY	TRBJ2-7	TRBV7-6
ASSQFYEQF	TRBJ2-1	TRBV3-1
AWRGTGVISYEQY	TRBJ2-7	TRBV30
ASSSKTVAGVETQY	TRBJ2-5	TRBV7-2
ASSGSPGRRTGELF	TRBJ2-2	TRBV7-9
ASSLSLVELTDTQY	TRBJ2-3	TRBV27
ASNSGLAPNEKLF	TRBJ1-4	TRBV2
ASSLDPWQGKTGELF	TRBJ2-2	TRBV11-2
ASSLRTGRDTQY	TRBJ2-3	TRBV7-2
ASRRGPGWEQY	TRBJ2-7	TRBV19
ASNQERGIFQPQN	TRBJ1-5	TRBV19
SARGGDEQY	TRBJ2-7	TRBV20-1
ASSLGGQDVNYEQY	TRBJ2-7	TRBV5-1
ASFLAGGPGNEQF	TRBJ2-1	TRBV11-2
ASSLSFSNTGELF	TRBJ2-2	TRBV7-7
ASSQRTGLTFSAYGYT	TRBJ1-2	TRBV4-3
ASSEAGRADTQY	TRBJ2-3	TRBV5-1
ASSSFSSYNSPLH	TRBJ1-6	TRBV11-2
ASSLLGSRTGTYEQY	TRBJ2-7	TRBV3-1
ASSSQTNSPLH	TRBJ1-6	TRBV5-1
ASSPHWAGTHGQF	TRBJ2-1	TRBV6-2/TRBV6-3
ASSPPDRTNTGELF	TRBJ2-2	TRBV18
ASSLVGQGYEQY	TRBJ2-7	TRBV28
ASSRQGAPSNRNEQF	TRBJ2-1	TRBV5-4
SARDLTGGQPQH	TRBJ1-5	TRBV20-1
SLYRGQSNQPQH	TRBJ1-5	TRBV20-1
ASSWDGSYEQY	TRBJ2-7	TRBV19
ASSLTGGTLAKNIQY	TRBJ2-4	TRBV5-4
ASSKGLAGPYEQY	TRBJ2-7	TRBV9
SVSVGRREKLF	TRBJ1-4	TRBV29-1
SASTGGGQYPHNEQF	TRBJ2-1	TRBV20-1
SARSTDRGSYEQY	TRBJ2-7	TRBV20-1
ASSYSIHSYNEQF	TRBJ2-1	TRBV6-5
ASSPYSKPQH	TRBJ1-5	TRBV7-8
ATSDLGLGIGNEQF	TRBJ2-1	TRBV24-1
ASSLKRGSGELF	TRBJ2-2	TRBV7-7
ASSRGPEETQY	TRBJ2-5	TRBV7-2
ATFAGAEGNIQY	TRBJ2-4	TRBV23-1
ASSAGTSPYEQY	TRBJ2-7	TRBV5-4
ASSIGTSFSNQPQH	TRBJ1-5	TRBV19